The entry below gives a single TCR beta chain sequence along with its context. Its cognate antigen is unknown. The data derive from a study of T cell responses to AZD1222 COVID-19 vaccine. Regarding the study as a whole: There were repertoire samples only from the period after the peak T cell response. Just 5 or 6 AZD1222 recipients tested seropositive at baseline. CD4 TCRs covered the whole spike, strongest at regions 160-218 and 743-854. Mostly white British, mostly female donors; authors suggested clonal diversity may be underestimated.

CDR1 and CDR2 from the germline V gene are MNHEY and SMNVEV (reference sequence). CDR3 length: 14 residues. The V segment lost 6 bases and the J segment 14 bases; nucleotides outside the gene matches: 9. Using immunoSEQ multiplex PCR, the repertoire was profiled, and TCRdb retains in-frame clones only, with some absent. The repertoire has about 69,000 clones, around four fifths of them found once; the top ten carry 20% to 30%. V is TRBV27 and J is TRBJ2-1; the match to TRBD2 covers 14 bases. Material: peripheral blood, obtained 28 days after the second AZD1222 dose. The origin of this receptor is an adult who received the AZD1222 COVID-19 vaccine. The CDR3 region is CASRSGTSGSRKFF. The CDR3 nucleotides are TGTGCCAGCAGATCCGGGACTAGCGGGAGTAGGAAGTTCTTC.